The 19 T cell receptor beta chains below come from one sample, sequenced in a study of blood T cell repertoires in COVID-19. Profiling relied on immunoSEQ multiplex PCR, and the TCRdb table lists in-frame clones only, not all of them. The sample shows hundreds of thousands of clones, almost 90% of them seen only once. The source material was PBMCs or T cells enriched from blood (not recorded which). The receptors derive from a woman aged 18-35 years with acute COVID-19.

The rearrangement links TRBV7-3 to TRBJ2-1; 14 bases fit TRBD2. Looked up from germline, CDR1 is SGHTA and CDR2 is FQGTGA. This CDR3 contains 15 residues. Trimming took 4 bases from V and 9 from J; bases not matched to a gene: 5. CDR3 in DNA: TGTGCCAGCAGCTGGGGACTAGCGGGAGTTGGTGAGCAGTTCTTC. Translation: CASSWGLAGVGEQFF.

V is TRBV6-1 and J is TRBJ2-2; possible D gene TRBD2, 6 bases. V was cut by 4 bases and J by 4 bases, with 19 bases left in between. The germline V gene encodes CDR1 MNHNS and CDR2 SASEGT. This CDR3 is built from 17 residues. The CDR3 region has the DNA TGTGCCAGCAGTGGGGGACTGATGAGGCGAGGCACCGGGGAGCTGTTTTTT. This gives the protein CASSGGLMRRGTGELFF.

The gene calls are TRBV4-1 and TRBJ2-7; TRBD2 agrees at 9 bases. The CDR3 extends over 15 amino acids. The germline CDR1 and CDR2 sequences are MGHRA and YSYEKL. Trimming at V came to 0 bases and at J to 5 bases, leaving 5 bases not matched to a gene. The CDR3 nucleotides read TGCGCCAGCAGCCAAGAGCAAGCGGGAGGCGACGAGCAGTACTTC. Translating gives CASSQEQAGGDEQYF.

J is TRBJ1-1 and V is TRBV10-3; 8 nucleotides line up with TRBD1. This CDR3 spans 14 amino acids. Germline CDR1 ENHRY, CDR2 SYGVKD. J was trimmed by 6 bases and V by 6 bases; bases with no gene match: 9. CDR3: CAIRGTGPKPEAFF. In DNA, the CDR3 is TGTGCCATCAGGGGGACAGGCCCCAAACCTGAAGCTTTCTTT.

The chain couples TRBV15 to TRBJ1-4; a weak D match, TRBD1 (6 bases). Germline V lookup: CDR1 LNHNV, CDR2 YYDKDF (reference sequence). This CDR3 spans 17 amino acids. The V gene lost 5 bases and the J gene lost 1 base, with 17 bases spanning the gap. The CDR3, as DNA: TGTGCCACCAGCTCCCCCGCGGGGGGGCAAACTAATGAAAAACTGTTTTTT. This sequence encodes CATSSPAGGQTNEKLFF.

The chain carries TRBV6-2 or TRBV6-3 and TRBJ2-1; 7 bases agree with TRBD2. V shed 4 bases, J shed 2 bases, and the junction held 2 bases outside the gene matches. This CDR3 region has 14 residues. The germline V gene has CDR1 MNHEY and CDR2 SVGEGT. For the CDR3, the DNA is TGTGCCAGCAGTTCCCTAGCGGCCTACAATGAGCAGTTCTTC. Translating gives CASSSLAAYNEQFF.

The chain uses TRBV19 and TRBJ1-5; 9 bases are a match to TRBD1. Germline V gene lookup returns CDR1 LNHDA and CDR2 SQIVND (reference sequence). Losses at the gene ends were 3 bases for V and 3 bases for J; bases not matched to a gene: 21. CDR3 length: 21 amino acids. Here the CDR3 DNA reads TGTGCCAGTAGTATTGGTTTAGTTTTTTTTCGCGGGACAGGGCACAATCAGCCCCAGCATTTT. This gives the protein CASSIGLVFFRGTGHNQPQHF.

The V and J genes are TRBV2 and TRBJ2-7; possibly TRBD1 for D (5 bases). From germline, CDR1 is SNHLY and CDR2 FYNNEI. The CDR3 covers 14 residues. Deletions cut 2 bases from V and 4 bases from J, with 12 bases between. The CDR3 DNA is TGTGCCAGCAGTGAACTTTGGGGCTTATACGAGCAGTACTTC. Translated: CASSELWGLYEQYF.

This clone was detected only once. The rearrangement links TRBV28 to TRBJ2-6, with 11 positions matching TRBD2. The germline gives CDR1 MDHEN, CDR2 SYDVKM. The junction had 9 bases not matched to a gene; V was cut back by 5 bases and J by 0 bases. CDR3 length: 19 residues. The CDR3 sequence: CASSETTGTSGSGANVLTF. The CDR3 nucleotides are TGTGCCAGCAGTGAGACCACCGGGACTAGCGGCTCTGGGGCCAACGTCCTGACTTTC.

The chain carries TRBV5-4 and TRBJ1-1, with a weak D call TRBD1 (6 bases). Looked up from germline, CDR1 is SGHNT and CDR2 is YYREEE (reference sequence). This CDR3 has 15 residues. The V end was cut by 2 bases, the J end by 7 bases, with 18 bases between. The CDR3 region is CASSFSAKQGHEAFF. As DNA, the CDR3 is TGTGCCAGCAGCTTTAGCGCTAAACAGGGCCATGAAGCTTTCTTT.

CDR3 sequence (DNA): TGTGCCAGTAGTATAGATCTAAAAGGAGGATACCCTAATGAAAAACTGTTTTTT. It specifies CASSIDLKGGYPNEKLFF. The V and J genes are TRBV19 and TRBJ1-4; no clear D. The CDR3 is made up of 18 amino acids. Trimming pared 0 bases from V and 3 bases from J, leaving 17 bases between. Germline V gene data show CDR1 as LNHDA and CDR2 as SQIVND (reference sequence).

The CDR3 DNA follows: TGTGCCAGCAGCTTAGGGGCAGGGGAATCCTACAATGAGCAGTTCTTC. Translated: CASSLGAGESYNEQFF. The J gene is TRBJ2-1, the V gene TRBV7-6; tentatively, D is TRBD1 (6 bases). The V end was cut by 1 base, the J end by 1 base, with 11 bases between. Germline V gene data show CDR1 as SGHVS and CDR2 as FNYEAQ. The CDR3 is 16 amino acids.

The gene calls are TRBV7-9 and TRBJ1-2, with TRBD1 as a possible D gene (6 bases). The V and J ends lost 5 bases and 8 bases respectively, with 15 bases between them. The CDR3 has 13 amino acids. Germline assignment: CDR1 SEHNR and CDR2 FQNEAQ (reference sequence). The CDR3 DNA reads TGTGCCAGCAGCCCCCGGACAGATAACGGCTACACCTTC. Encoded protein: CASSPRTDNGYTF.

The chain is built from TRBV19 and TRBJ1-5; the match to TRBD1 covers 7 bases. V was clipped by 3 bases and J by 7 bases; unmatched bases: 9. Germline V gene data show CDR1 as LNHDA and CDR2 as SQIVND (reference sequence). This CDR3 comprises 15 residues. CDR3 sequence: CASSMKGAADQPQHF. In DNA, the CDR3 is TGTGCCAGTAGTATGAAGGGGGCGGCGGACCAGCCCCAGCATTTT.

The chain has TRBV4-3 and TRBJ2-2; no clear D gene. V was cut by 0 bases and J by 10 bases, with 18 bases left in between. This CDR3 region has 16 residues. CDR1 is LGHNA, CDR2 YSLEER, per germline. In DNA, the CDR3 is TGCGCCAGCAGCCAAGACAGACTGATCTTTGCGACGGAGCTGTTTTTT. It yields the protein CASSQDRLIFATELFF.

This chain connects TRBV18 to TRBJ2-7; tentative D call: TRBD1 (6 bases). Trimming took 3 bases from V and 2 from J, leaving 14 bases between them. CDR1 and CDR2 (germline): KGHSH, LQKENI. This CDR3 has 15 residues. CDR3 amino acids: CASSPGATGAYEQYF. The CDR3 bases are TGTGCCAGCTCACCTGGTGCGACAGGAGCCTACGAGCAGTACTTC.

The chain recombines TRBV7-2 with TRBJ2-7, with 9 positions matching TRBD2. This CDR3 is 15 amino acids long. Germline V CDR1 and CDR2: SGHTA, FQGNSA. Unmatched junction bases numbered 5, after V lost 3 bases and J lost 2 bases. CDR3 sequence (DNA): TGTGCCAGCAGCTTGACTAGCGGACTTACCTACGAGCAGTACTTC. It codes for CASSLTSGLTYEQYF.

CDR3 in DNA: TGTGCTAGTGGTACCGGAGTTACCTACGAGCAGTACTTC. Its protein product is CASGTGVTYEQYF. The rearrangement joins TRBV12-5 to TRBJ2-7; no clear D. The germline V and J ends were trimmed by 5 bases and 2 bases, with 10 bases remaining between them. CDR3 size: 13 residues. CDR1 LGHNT and CDR2 FRNRAP come from the germline V gene.

The chain recombines TRBV3-1 (or the pseudogene TRBV3-2) with TRBJ2-6, with D uncertain. V was cut by 1 base and J by 1 base, with 8 bases left in between. The CDR3 totals 16 residues. In germline, CDR1 is LGHDT, CDR2 YNNKEL (reference sequence). The CDR3 DNA is TGTGCCAGCAGCCAAGCTCCCAGGTCTGGGGCCAACGTCCTGACTTTC. Protein product: CASSQAPRSGANVLTF.